These T cell receptor beta chains were read from a single sample in a study of T cells in Graves' hyperthyroidism and ophthalmopathy. TCRdb reprocessed the multiplex PCR reads via MiXCR and lists one record per CDR3 protein. Altogether about 380,000 distinct CDR3 sequences are present, under 20% being singletons, with the ten largest covering around two fifths. The source material was blood. The receptors were sampled from a man younger than 35 with Graves' ophthalmopathy. The CDR3 runs from the conserved cysteine through the conserved F or W. D genes are given only for firm matches. Rows give clone size only sometimes, using once, few, many, or a class for an expanded clone.

V gene,clone size,CDR3 length,J gene,D gene,CDR3 DNA,CDR3 protein
TRBV20-1,NA,13,TRBJ1-2,NA,TGCAGTGCTAGAGAACAGTGGCACTATGGCTACACCTTC,CSAREQWHYGYTF
TRBV6-5,NA,14,TRBJ2-5,NA,TGTGCCAGCAGTTTTGGTAGGGATCAAGAGACCCAGTACTTC,CASSFGRDQETQYF
TRBV7-8,many,14,TRBJ1-2,TRBD1,TGTGCCAGCAGCCCAACAGGGGATCGCTATGGCTACACCTTC,CASSPTGDRYGYTF
TRBV16,few,13,TRBJ1-5,NA,TGTGCCAGCAGCCAAGACTTGGTTCAGCCCCAGCATTTT,CASSQDLVQPQHF
TRBV6-1,many,14,TRBJ1-1,NA,TGTGCCAGCAGTTGGGAAGGCATGAACACTGAAGCTTTCTTT,CASSWEGMNTEAFF
TRBV20-1,NA,15,TRBJ2-3,NA,TGCAGTGCTAGAGAGGCGGGGCACATCACAGATACGCAGTATTTT,CSAREAGHITDTQYF
TRBV11-1,NA,14,TRBJ1-1,NA,TGTGCCAGCAGCCTGCAGAACCCGTGGACTGAAGCTTTCTTT,CASSLQNPWTEAFF
TRBV12-3/TRBV12-4,many,15,TRBJ1-1,TRBD1,TGTGCCAGCAGTTTAGCACAGGGGGTAATCGCTGAAGCTTTCTTT,CASSLAQGVIAEAFF
TRBV11-2,many,14,TRBJ1-1,NA,TGTGCCAGCAGCTCCGGGACCATGAACACTGAAGCTTTCTTT,CASSSGTMNTEAFF
TRBV6-1,few,15,TRBJ2-7,NA,TGTGCCAGCACTATCTCCCAGGGTAGGGGCTACGAGCAGTACTTC,CASTISQGRGYEQYF
TRBV18,NA,15,TRBJ2-5,TRBD1,TGTGCCAGCTCACCATCGACAGGGGAAAGCGAGACCCAGTACTTC,CASSPSTGESETQYF
TRBV7-2,many,13,TRBJ2-2,NA,TGTGCCAGCAGCTCGACCCTCACCGGGGAGCTGTTTTTT,CASSSTLTGELFF
TRBV9,few,16,TRBJ2-7,TRBD1,TGTGCCAGCAGCGTAAGAGGAGGACAGGGCAACTACGAGCAGTACTTC,CASSVRGGQGNYEQYF
TRBV13,NA,17,TRBJ2-1,NA,TGTGCCAGCAGCTTAGAGAAGTCGGGTTTCTCCTACAATGAGCAGTTCTTC,CASSLEKSGFSYNEQFF
TRBV3-1,many,13,TRBJ2-7,NA,TGTGCCAGCAGCCAAAGGAACCGATACGAGCAGTACTTC,CASSQRNRYEQYF
TRBV15,many,14,TRBJ1-5,NA,TGTGCCACCAGCAATGACCGGGTGGATCAGCCCCAGCATTTT,CATSNDRVDQPQHF
TRBV5-1,few,14,TRBJ2-1,NA,TGCGCCAGCAGCTTCTTCCCTTCCGACACTGAGCAGTTCTTC,CASSFFPSDTEQFF
TRBV2,many,15,TRBJ2-3,NA,TGTGCCAGCACCGTCAGGACCCCTAGCACAGATACGCAGTATTTT,CASTVRTPSTDTQYF
TRBV7-9,many,13,TRBJ1-1,TRBD1,TGTGCCAGCAGCCTCACAGGGGCGACTGAAGCTTTCTTT,CASSLTGATEAFF
TRBV7-9,NA,17,TRBJ2-7,TRBD2,TGTGCCAGCAGTCGGGACTCTAGCGGGGGCCGCTCCTACGAGCAGTACTTC,CASSRDSSGGRSYEQYF
TRBV19,NA,16,TRBJ1-1,TRBD1,TGTGCCAGTAGCAGCCGCAGGGGGCGTGGGGACACTGAAGCTTTCTTT,CASSSRRGRGDTEAFF
TRBV27,many,13,TRBJ2-1,NA,TGTGCCAGCAGTTTCTCCCCCTACAATGAGCAGTTCTTC,CASSFSPYNEQFF
TRBV6-1,many,14,TRBJ1-1,NA,TGTGCCAGCAGTGAAATTAACAGAAACACTGAAGCTTTCTTT,CASSEINRNTEAFF
TRBV6-6,many,13,TRBJ1-5,NA,TGTGCCAGCAGTTACTCTCGCAGTCAGCCCCAGCATTTT,CASSYSRSQPQHF
TRBV5-5,NA,16,TRBJ1-2,TRBD1,TGCGCCAGCAGCTTGGGGGGACAGGGCTTTTCCCCTGGCTACACCTTC,CASSLGGQGFSPGYTF
TRBV4-2,NA,14,TRBJ2-3,NA,TGTGCCAGCAGCCAACCACTAGACCCAGGGACGCAGTATTTT,CASSQPLDPGTQYF
TRBV13,many,16,TRBJ2-1,NA,TGTGCCAGCAGATCTCGGGGGCCGAGCTCCTACAATGAGCAGTTCTTC,CASRSRGPSSYNEQFF
TRBV12-3/TRBV12-4,many,14,TRBJ2-1,TRBD2,TGTGCCAGCAGTTTGCGGGGGGGCCACAATGAGCAGTTCTTC,CASSLRGGHNEQFF
TRBV2,many,15,TRBJ1-4,NA,TGTGCCAGCAAGAAATCAGGCACAACTAATGAAAAACTGTTTTTT,CASKKSGTTNEKLFF
TRBV28,NA,15,TRBJ1-2,TRBD1,TGTGCCAGCAGTGACCCGGGACAGGGGAGAGGAGGCTACACCTTC,CASSDPGQGRGGYTF
TRBV7-3,NA,13,TRBJ2-1,NA,TGTGCCAGCAGTTTGGGACACTCCAATGAGCAGTTCTTC,CASSLGHSNEQFF
TRBV13,many,14,TRBJ1-1,TRBD1,TGTGCCAGCAGCACTAGACAGGGGGACACTGAAGCTTTCTTT,CASSTRQGDTEAFF
TRBV6-1,many,16,TRBJ2-7,TRBD2,TGTGCCAGCAGTGAATGGACTAGCGGATCTTCCTACGAGCAGTACTTC,CASSEWTSGSSYEQYF
TRBV24-1,NA,13,TRBJ1-2,NA,TGTGCCACCAGTGAAGGGACGGAGTATGGCTACACCTTC,CATSEGTEYGYTF
TRBV11-2,NA,17,TRBJ1-6,NA,TGTGCCAGCAGCCTAGATCAGGGTATCACCTATAATTCACCCCTCCACTTT,CASSLDQGITYNSPLHF
TRBV7-9,few,17,TRBJ2-6,TRBD1,TGTGCCAGCAGCCGGACAGGGGGCTTCTCTGGGGCCAACGTCCTGACTTTC,CASSRTGGFSGANVLTF
TRBV5-6,few,14,TRBJ2-5,NA,TGTGCCAGCAGCTTGGATCCCAGGGAAGAGACCCAGTACTTC,CASSLDPREETQYF
TRBV2,many,13,TRBJ1-1,NA,TGTGCCAGCAGGACTGAAATGAACACTGAAGCTTTCTTT,CASRTEMNTEAFF
TRBV20-1,NA,18,TRBJ2-3,TRBD2,TGCAGTGCTAGAGATGGGGAGGGGGCGGGGGGGACCACAGATACGCAGTATTTT,CSARDGEGAGGTTDTQYF
TRBV9,NA,16,TRBJ2-1,TRBD1,TGTGCCAGCAGCGCTCAAACAGGGGAAACCTACAATGAGCAGTTCTTC,CASSAQTGETYNEQFF
TRBV20-1,few,16,TRBJ2-1,TRBD2,TGCAGTGCTAGAGATCTCCGTAGCGGGGGGGCGGGTGAGCAGTTCTTC,CSARDLRSGGAGEQFF
TRBV27,NA,15,TRBJ1-5,NA,TGTGCCAGCAGTCCGGACCCTTATAGCAATCAGCCCCAGCATTTT,CASSPDPYSNQPQHF
TRBV12-3/TRBV12-4,many,12,TRBJ2-6,NA,TGTGCCACCCCAGCTGGGGCCAACGTCCTGACTTTC,CATPAGANVLTF
TRBV7-6,many,16,TRBJ1-5,TRBD1,TGTGCCAGCAGCCAGGGACAGGGGTTGAGCGGTCAGCCCCAGCATTTT,CASSQGQGLSGQPQHF
TRBV27,many,14,TRBJ1-5,NA,TGTGCCAGCAGTTTATTAGACAGCAATCAGCCCCAGCATTTT,CASSLLDSNQPQHF
TRBV27,many,15,TRBJ1-2,TRBD1,TGTGCCAGCAGTATGAAGACAGGGAGGGACTATGGCTACACCTTC,CASSMKTGRDYGYTF
TRBV28,NA,15,TRBJ2-2,TRBD2,TGTGCCAGCGCTCTAGCGGGGGCGAACACCGGGGAGCTGTTTTTT,CASALAGANTGELFF
TRBV6-1,NA,16,TRBJ1-1,TRBD1,TGTGCCAGCCTAGCCTTTTCACCGACAGGGTACACTGAAGCTTTCTTT,CASLAFSPTGYTEAFF
TRBV3-1,NA,13,TRBJ2-7,NA,TGCGCCAGCAGCCAAGTGGGAGATCCCGAGCAGTACTTC,CASSQVGDPEQYF
TRBV19,many,14,TRBJ2-7,NA,TGTGCCAGTAGTACTGGGACGCCGAACCACGAGCAGTACTTC,CASSTGTPNHEQYF
TRBV7-9,few,19,TRBJ2-6,TRBD1,TGTGCCAGCAGTCCCGTCCTGGGCAGGGGGAGATCTGGGGCCAACGTCCTGACTTTC,CASSPVLGRGRSGANVLTF
TRBV9,many,14,TRBJ2-7,NA,TGTGCCAGCAGCGCTTCGGCCCCATCGAGCGAGCAGTACTTC,CASSASAPSSEQYF